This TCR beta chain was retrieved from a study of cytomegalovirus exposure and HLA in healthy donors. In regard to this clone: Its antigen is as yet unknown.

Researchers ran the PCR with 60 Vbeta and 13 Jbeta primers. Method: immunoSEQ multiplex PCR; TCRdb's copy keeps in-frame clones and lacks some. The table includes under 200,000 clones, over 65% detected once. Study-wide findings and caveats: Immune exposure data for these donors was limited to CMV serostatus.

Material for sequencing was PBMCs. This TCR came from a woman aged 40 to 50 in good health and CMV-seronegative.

The CDR3 here is CASSYSRTSGQETQYF. In DNA, the CDR3 is TGTGCCAGCAGTTACTCGAGGACTAGCGGCCAAGAGACCCAGTACTTC. The J gene is TRBJ2-5, the V gene TRBV6-5; TRBD2 matches at 10 bases. J lost 1 base, V lost 0 bases, and 2 bases had no gene match. Per the germline V gene, CDR1 is MNHEY and CDR2 is SVGAGI. This CDR3 has 16 residues.